The clone carrying this T cell receptor beta chain was seen a few times. Its antigen is unidentified. Sequence data for DNA of cultured CD4+ T cells were generated by the Oncomine TCR Beta short-read assay. TCRdb passed the PCR reads through MiXCR, listing each CDR3 protein once. The sample contains about 20,000 distinct CDR3 sequences, about 21% of which appear only once. The sample originates from a study of vaccination and CD4 T cells after COVID-19. Treatment in this sample: roughly 10-day PBMC culture with coronavirus spike peptide pools or control peptides (ViraFEST assay). Sample: cultured CD4+ T cells from blood. The receptor comes from a human donor with COVID-19.

For the CDR3, the DNA is TGTGCCAGCAGACAACAGGGTCCTAGCACAGATACGCAGTATTTT. Its protein product is CASRQQGPSTDTQYF. V and J are TRBV6-1 and TRBJ2-3; TRBD1 is a possible D gene (6 bases). The V end lost 6 bases, the J end lost 0 bases, and 13 bases lay between the germline ends. Germline V gives CDR1 MNHNS, CDR2 SASEGT. The CDR3 sequence is 15 residues long.